This T cell receptor beta chain emerged from a study of T cell repertoires in ileal Crohn's disease (dated by TCRdb to the late 2010s). Context from the whole study: The median duration of disease was approximately 8.3 years, and at the time of surgery about 35% of patients were active smokers. All patients had surgery for a complication: stricturing disease in about 60% and penetrating disease in around 39%. Roughly half of the patients were given postoperative therapy, with fewer than 12 receiving thiopurines and about 19 receiving anti-TNF agents. TCR repertoire analysis was done in 50 to 70 Crohn's disease patients from a prospective multicentre cohort. Running in parallel with the study was a multicentre cohort set up to find predictors of early endoscopic recurrence following ileocolonic resection. A Rutgeerts score above i0 was used to define endoscopic postoperative recurrence. A total of around 150 mucosal samples from around 57 patients were sequenced, collected from several sites on the surgical specimen as well as at postoperative endoscopy.

The cysteine opens and the phenylalanine closes a CDR3 of 18 amino acids. Only the CDR3 part of the read is kept: 54 bases, read in frame from the first base. V is cut back by 0 bases and J by 7 bases, with 13 bases in the junction unmatched. CDR1 and CDR2 are read off the germline V gene as LGHNA and YSLEER. Beyond this particular receptor, the publication reports: Mucosal CD4 and CD8 T cells were sorted and sequenced only in a subgroup of patients, the size of which was not stated. A significantly higher proportion of clonal expansions was observed in active smokers at surgery than in non-smokers (about 25% vs 20%, p=0.02). Higher high-frequency clone percentages at surgery were associated with endoscopic recurrence; all patients with clonality above 26.8% (18/57) had recurrence. More high-frequency clones were carried by sorted CD8 T cells than by CD4 T cells, suggesting that mucosal expansions were mainly CD8.

Worth noting for this clone: This clone's antigen is unknown. Qualities for individual bases were not recorded, and no much larger clone is one base off.

For commercial TCRB immunosequencing, about 0.45 micrograms of biopsy DNA were submitted for each sample. CDR3 regions were amplified from genomic DNA by Adaptive Biotechnology using a two-step, amplification bias-controlled multiplex PCR. Primers for every V and J gene segment were used in the first PCR, and barcodes and Illumina adapters were added in the second PCR. CDR3 libraries were sequenced using an Illumina instrument. In the original analysis: The analysis used both the pipelines supplied by the vendor and custom analysis of the raw data in R/Bioconductor with R version 3.3.0. Clonality, ranging from 0 to 1, was calculated as the inverse of the normalised Shannon entropy of all productive clones. The repertoire share taken up by the top 100 clones defined high-frequency clones, and only clones that passed a 95% confidence test were kept. The Simpson index measured repertoire diversity, and the Morisita-Horn index measured overlap between samples. Held by TCRdb, this immuneACCESS table contains in-frame sequences only and omits some clones. Under half of the omission traces to an unresolved V gene where checked; the cause of the rest is unknown. V and J calls and clone size are given by that table; D and trimming were obtained from the DNA. The sample data list roughly 28,000 clones, and 81% of these were observed just once. 4.5% to 6% of the sample is taken by the ten largest.

Adults with ileal or ileocolonic Crohn's disease for whom ileocolonic resection was indicated were considered eligible. Before DNA extraction, whole ileal mucosal biopsies were kept frozen at -80 degrees C. Genomic DNA was extracted from frozen whole biopsies using a TRizol-based method and was quantified with a NanoDrop 2000 spectrophotometer. The receptor chain draws on TRBV4-3 and TRBJ2-1, and TRBD2 aligns with 9 junction nucleotides. The sample taken for sequencing was ileal tissue. This sequence originates from an adult with Crohn's disease. The CDR3 in this case is CASSQDGAGGPIRNEQFF. DNA sequence: TGCGCCAGCAGCCAAGATGGGGCGGGGGGGCCGATCCGGAATGAGCAGTTCTTC.